The clone carrying this T cell receptor beta chain appeared a few times. The data were obtained in a study of T-cell reconstitution after alpha-beta-depleted transplantation in children. Germline values: CDR1 WNHNN, CDR2 SYGVQD (reference sequence). CDR3 length equals 15 residues. The germline V and J ends were trimmed by 0 bases and 3 bases, with 11 bases remaining between them. This sample's TCRbeta library carried unique molecular identifier barcodes. TCRdb reanalysed the PCR reads using MiXCR and keeps one entry per CDR3 protein. Of around 410,000 distinct CDR3 sequences listed, approximately 10% are singletons.

The V and J genes are TRBV10-1 and TRBJ2-5; D is uncertain. The receptor comes from a human donor who donated a stem cell graft to a child with acute myeloid leukemia. Sequencing was performed on PBMCs from the stem cell graft donor, taken from the stem cell graft. The CDR3 protein is CASSESMSPEETQYF. CDR3 DNA: TGCGCCAGCAGTGAGTCGATGAGTCCCGAAGAGACCCAGTACTTC.